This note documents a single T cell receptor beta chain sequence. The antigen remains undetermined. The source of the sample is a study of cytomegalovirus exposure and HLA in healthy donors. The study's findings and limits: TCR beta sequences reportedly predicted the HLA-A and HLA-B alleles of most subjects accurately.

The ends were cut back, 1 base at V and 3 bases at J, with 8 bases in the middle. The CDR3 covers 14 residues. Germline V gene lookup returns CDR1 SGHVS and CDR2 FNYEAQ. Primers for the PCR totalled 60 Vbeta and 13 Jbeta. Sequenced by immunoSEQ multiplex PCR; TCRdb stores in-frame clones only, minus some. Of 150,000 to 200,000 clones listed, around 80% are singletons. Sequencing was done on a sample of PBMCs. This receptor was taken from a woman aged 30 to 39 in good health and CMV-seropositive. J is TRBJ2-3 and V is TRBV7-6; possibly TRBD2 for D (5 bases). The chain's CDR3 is CASSLGLATDTQYF. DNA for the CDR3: TGTGCCAGCAGCTTAGGGCTAGCAACAGATACGCAGTATTTT.